The TCR beta chain described here comes from a study of T cell responses to AZD1222 COVID-19 vaccine. General study findings and limits: Baseline seropositivity occurred in only six or seven AZD1222 recipients.

Germline CDR1 reads SGHTA; CDR2 reads FQGTGA. The CDR3 runs 16 residues. V shed 2 bases and J 4 bases; nucleotides not matched to a gene: 5. About this clone itself: Its antigen is currently unknown.

Profiled with immunoSEQ multiplex PCR; TCRdb holds only in-frame clones, not every one. The sample holds 150,000 or so clones, 82% seen once. The sequence was obtained from an adult in good health. Here the sequenced sample was peripheral blood, taken on day 0 of MenACWY control vaccination. The chain carries TRBV7-3 and TRBJ2-3; 11 bases fit TRBD2. The CDR3 DNA follows: TGTGCCAGCAGCTTACCAGGGACTAGCGGTTCAGATACGCAGTATTTT. It is translated as CASSLPGTSGSDTQYF. Looking up the rest from reference TRBV7-3 and TRBJ2-3 gives the full variable domain: GAGVSQTPSNKVTEKGKYVELRCDPISGHTALYWYRQSLGQGPEFLIYFQGTGAADDSGLPNDRFFAVRPEGSVSTLKIQRTERGDSAVYLCASSLPGTSGSDTQYFGPGTRLTVL.